Following are 13 T cell receptor beta chains from one sample sequenced in a study of post-analysis software for immune sequencing data. Their antigens are not known. The study, taken as a whole, reports: There were five TRBV segments more frequent in patients than controls, and TRBV5-6, TRBV5-1 and TRBV20-1 were among them.

Libraries were made from TCR beta cDNA, and they carried unique molecular identifiers. TCRdb used MiXCR to reprocess the PCR reads, holding one entry per CDR3 protein. The repertoire holds fewer than 600,000 distinct CDR3 sequences, with over 35% as singletons. Input material: blood. These receptors all come from a girl aged 5 to 17 with multiple sclerosis.

This chain joins TRBV28 and TRBJ2-1; 12 nucleotides match TRBD2. J was trimmed by 0 bases and V by 3 bases; bases with no gene match: 15. The germline CDR1 and CDR2 sequences are MDHEN and SYDVKM. The CDR3 consists of 21 residues. The CDR3 spells CASSFRRLAGATSSSYNEQFF. DNA for the CDR3: TGTGCCAGCAGTTTCCGTAGACTAGCGGGAGCGACGTCGAGCTCCTACAATGAGCAGTTCTTC.

J is TRBJ1-6 and V is TRBV9; 7 positions match TRBD1. The CDR3 contains 14 residues. Germline CDR1 SGDLS, CDR2 YYNGEE. V lost 3 bases and J lost 7; bases outside the gene matches: 4. CDR3 amino acids: CASSAQGSNSPLHF. CDR3 nucleotides: TGTGCCAGCAGCGCACAGGGGTCGAATTCACCCCTCCACTTT. The full variable domain, with the rest looked up from reference TRBV9 and TRBJ1-6, is DSGVTQTPKHLITATGQRVTLRCSPRSGDLSVYWYQQSLDQGLQFLIQYYNGEERAKGNILERFSAQQFPDLHSELNLSSLELGDSALYFCASSAQGSNSPLHFGNGTRLTVT.

This chain links TRBV6-7 with TRBJ2-1; TRBD2 is a possible D gene (6 bases). TRBV6-7 is filed as an ORF, its function uncertain. V lost 4 bases and J 9 bases, leaving 19 bases between the germline ends. The CDR3 is 15 residues long. This CDR3 reads CASSSTLTRVVEQFF. In DNA, the CDR3 is TGTGCCAGCAGTTCGACACTGACTAGAGTCGTTGAGCAGTTCTTC.

V usage is TRBV4-2 and J usage is TRBJ2-7, with 8 bases identical to TRBD1. CDR3 length: 15 amino acids. From germline, CDR1 is LGHNA and CDR2 YNFKEQ. V trimming: 4 bases; J trimming: 5 bases; junction bases outside the gene matches: 10. CDR3 region: CASSRGQGRSHEQYF. The CDR3 DNA is TGTGCCAGCAGCCGAGGACAGGGTAGGTCCCACGAGCAGTACTTC.

The chain is built from TRBV24-1 and TRBJ1-2; the D gene is possibly TRBD1 (6 bases). CDR3 length: 13 amino acids. Trimming pared 9 bases from V and 0 bases from J, leaving 10 bases between. Germline lookup yields CDR1 KGHDR and CDR2 SFDVKD. Here the CDR3 reads CATEDRANYGYTF. CDR3 bases: TGTGCCACCGAGGACAGAGCTAACTATGGCTACACCTTC.

The chain couples TRBV7-2 to TRBJ2-7; 10 bases match TRBD1. V lost 4 bases, J lost 2 bases, and 8 bases stayed unmatched. The CDR3 is 16 amino acids. Germline values: CDR1 SGHTA, CDR2 FQGNSA. CDR3 loop: CASSSTGTGDPYEQYF. CDR3 DNA: TGTGCCAGCAGCTCCACCGGGACAGGGGACCCCTACGAGCAGTACTTC.

The V gene is TRBV5-1, the J gene TRBJ2-5; TRBD2 agrees at 7 bases. The CDR3 totals 14 residues. The V segment lost 6 bases and the J segment 11 bases; nucleotides outside the gene matches: 16. Germline lookup yields CDR1 SGHRS and CDR2 YFSETQ. The CDR3 DNA sequence: TGCGCCAGCACCTCAGGCTACTCCGCGGGGGAGCAGTACTTC. Its translation is CASTSGYSAGEQYF.

This clonotype was recorded a few times. This rearrangement joins TRBV7-8 to TRBJ2-1; unclear D gene. The CDR3 consists of 13 residues. From germline, CDR1 is SGHVS and CDR2 FQNEAQ. Trimming left V 2 bases short and J 10 bases short, with 12 bases between. CDR3 residues: CASSLNGQEEQFF. In DNA, the CDR3 is TGTGCCAGCAGCTTAAATGGGCAAGAGGAGCAGTTCTTC.

This chain links TRBV12-3 or TRBV12-4 with TRBJ2-5; 10 nucleotides match TRBD2. The CDR3 consists of 15 residues. The J segment lost 3 bases and the V segment lost 3 bases, leaving 4 bases of the junction unmatched. The chain's CDR3 is CASSLPSGSKETQYF. Here the CDR3 DNA reads TGTGCCAGCAGTTTGCCTAGCGGGAGTAAAGAGACCCAGTACTTC.

The sample holds a few counts of this clonotype. The chain employs TRBV28 and TRBJ2-7, with D unclear. There are 12 residues in the CDR3. The ends were cut back, 5 bases at V and 2 bases at J, with 7 bases in the middle. Looked up from germline, CDR1 is MDHEN and CDR2 is SYDVKM. This CDR3 reads CASSTPAYEQYF. The CDR3 coding sequence is TGTGCCAGCAGTACACCCGCCTACGAGCAGTACTTC.

V is TRBV7-9 and J is TRBJ2-7; tentative D call: TRBD2 (6 bases). CDR1 is SEHNR and CDR2 is FQNEAQ in the germline V gene (reference sequence). The CDR3 contains 16 residues. The V and J ends lost 7 bases and 0 bases respectively, with 19 bases between them. The CDR3 DNA follows: TGTGCCAGCACCTATAAGAGCGGGCGCAACTCCTACGAGCAGTACTTC. As protein: CASTYKSGRNSYEQYF.

CDR3 nucleotide sequence: TGTGCCAGCAGCCCAGGGACTAGCGGGAGACTCCCCTCCTACAATGAGCAGTTCTTC. Residues: CASSPGTSGRLPSYNEQFF. The chain couples TRBV3-1 to TRBJ2-1; 14 positions agree with TRBD2. The V gene's germline CDR1 is LGHDT and CDR2 YNNKEL (reference sequence). Trimming took 4 bases from V and 0 from J; bases not matched to a gene: 8. CDR3 length: 19 amino acids.

This chain joins TRBV7-8 and TRBJ2-1; D ambiguous. Germline loops: CDR1 SGHVS, CDR2 FQNEAQ. The CDR3 is 14 residues long. V lost 7 bases and J 13 bases, leaving 23 bases between the germline ends. The chain's CDR3 is CASTHPTAAWVQFF. The CDR3 DNA is TGTGCCAGCACCCACCCGACGGCAGCTTGGGTTCAGTTCTTC.